These 25 T cell receptor beta chains share one sample of origin, sequenced in a study of blood T cell repertoires in COVID-19. TCRdb keeps only in-frame clones here, not all; method: immunoSEQ multiplex PCR. The sample includes more than 350,000 clones, 89% of them seen just once. Source material: peripheral blood. All receptors derive from a woman in her 30s with COVID-19, enrolled during active disease.

The chain joins TRBV2 to TRBJ1-1; D is unclear. Germline assignment: CDR1 SNHLY and CDR2 FYNNEI. V lost 6 bases and J lost 4, with 15 bases in between. CDR3 length: 14 residues. CDR3 region: CASRPPTASTEAFF. The CDR3 DNA sequence: TGTGCCAGCAGGCCCCCTACCGCGTCCACTGAAGCTTTCTTT.

This clone came up once. The chain uses TRBV9 and TRBJ2-1; 7 bases align to TRBD1. J gave up 4 bases and V 0 bases, and 4 bases lay outside the gene matches. The germline V gene has CDR1 SGDLS and CDR2 YYNGEE. The CDR3 has 15 amino acids. This CDR3 reads CASSVEGQTYNEQFF. CDR3 DNA sequence: TGTGCCAGCAGCGTAGAGGGACAGACTTACAATGAGCAGTTCTTC.

The chain has TRBV4-1 and TRBJ1-1, with D possibly matching TRBD1 (5 bases). Germline V CDR1 and CDR2: MGHRA, YSYEKL. CDR3 length: 17 residues. Trimming shortened V by 4 bases and J by 0 bases, and 18 bases separated the two germline ends. The chain's CDR3 is CASSRHLQDFMNTEAFF. CDR3 DNA: TGCGCCAGCAGCCGCCATTTACAGGATTTCATGAACACTGAAGCTTTCTTT.

The chain joins TRBV5-4 to TRBJ2-1, with a possible D match to TRBD1 (5 bases). The CDR3 is made up of 15 amino acids. The germline CDR1 and CDR2 sequences are SGHNT and YYREEE (reference sequence). Deletions cut 3 bases from V and 0 bases from J, with 10 bases between. The CDR3 is CASSSTVSSYNEQFF. For the CDR3, the DNA is TGTGCCAGCAGCTCGACAGTCAGCTCCTACAATGAGCAGTTCTTC.

This rearrangement joins TRBV10-2 to TRBJ2-3; D is undetermined. The germline V gene has CDR1 WSHSY and CDR2 SAAADI. The CDR3 is 14 amino acids. V lost 4 bases, J lost 2 bases, and 10 bases lay in between. CDR3 in amino acids: CASSVFPYTDTQYF. The CDR3 DNA follows: TGCGCCAGCAGTGTATTCCCGTACACAGATACGCAGTATTTT.

J is TRBJ2-1 and V is TRBV5-6, with 7 nucleotides matching TRBD2. Per germline, CDR1 SGHDT and CDR2 YYEEEE. This CDR3 region has 17 residues. The V gene end was trimmed by 1 base and the J gene end by 6 bases; junction bases not matched to a gene: 13. This CDR3 reads CASSLIMGLLTSNEQFF. In nucleotides, the CDR3 is TGTGCCAGCAGCTTGATAATGGGACTACTGACGTCCAATGAGCAGTTCTTC.

This chain uses TRBV20-1 with TRBJ1-1, with D perhaps matching TRBD1 (6 bases). The germline V and J ends were trimmed by 3 bases and 8 bases, with 16 bases remaining between them. In germline, CDR1 is DFQATT, CDR2 SNEGSKA (reference sequence). The CDR3 covers 13 residues. In nucleotides, the CDR3 is TGCAGTGCTAGTCCGGGACACCAGACCGAAGCTTTCTTT. It yields the protein CSASPGHQTEAFF.

This rearrangement joins TRBV11-2 to TRBJ2-1, with 11 bases fitting TRBD2. Germline CDR1 and CDR2: SGHAT and FQNNGV. The CDR3 consists of 15 residues. The junction had 4 bases not matched to a gene; V was cut back by 6 bases and J by 3 bases. For the CDR3, the DNA is TGTGCCAGCAGGCCGACTAGCGGGGTCTACAATGAGCAGTTCTTC. Protein product: CASRPTSGVYNEQFF.

V and J are TRBV4-3 and TRBJ2-3; 10 nucleotides line up with TRBD2. Trimming cost V 3 bases and J 4 bases; bases outside gene matches: 10. The germline V gene has CDR1 LGHNA and CDR2 YSLEER. The CDR3 length is 17 residues. CDR3 sequence: CASSHLIAGGLPDTQYF. CDR3 DNA sequence: TGCGCCAGCAGCCACCTAATAGCGGGGGGCCTCCCAGATACGCAGTATTTT.

The V gene is TRBV10-2, the J gene TRBJ2-5; D may be TRBD2 (5 bases). The ends were cut back, 0 bases at V and 0 bases at J, with 17 bases in the middle. Germline V gives CDR1 WSHSY, CDR2 SAAADI. CDR3 length: 18 amino acids. CDR3 DNA sequence: TGCGCCAGCAGTGAGTCACCGGGGATAGGCCCGTACCAAGAGACCCAGTACTTC. Protein product: CASSESPGIGPYQETQYF.

J is TRBJ2-1 and V is TRBV19, with D perhaps matching TRBD2 (6 bases). This CDR3 contains 19 residues. V dropped 5 bases and J dropped 5 bases, with 28 bases sitting between them. CDR1 and CDR2 (germline): LNHDA, SQIVND (reference sequence). In nucleotides, the CDR3 is TGTGCCAGTAGTTCCACACCCCCCCACCTGCTTTGGGAGGACAATGAGCAGTTCTTC. Its translation: CASSSTPPHLLWEDNEQFF.

V usage is TRBV3-1 (or the pseudogene TRBV3-2) and J usage is TRBJ2-7; 11 bases fit TRBD2. The germline CDR1 and CDR2 sequences are LGHDT and YNNKEL (reference sequence). The CDR3 runs 17 residues. Losses at the gene ends were 1 base for V and 5 bases for J; bases not matched to a gene: 10. CDR3 protein: CASSQAPGLADYDEQYV. The DNA for the CDR3 is TGTGCCAGCAGCCAAGCCCCGGGACTAGCGGACTACGACGAGCAGTACGTC.

J is TRBJ1-2 and V is TRBV27; 11 nucleotides agree with TRBD1. The V gene end was trimmed by 4 bases and the J gene end by 8 bases; junction bases not matched to a gene: 6. Germline V gives CDR1 MNHEY, CDR2 SMNVEV (reference sequence). The CDR3 is made up of 14 amino acids. For the CDR3, the DNA is TGTGCCAGCAGTTCCCGGACAGGGGGCGCCGGCTACACCTTC. It translates to CASSSRTGGAGYTF.

The chain recombines TRBV27 with TRBJ2-7; D gene ambiguous. Germline CDR1 reads MNHEY; CDR2 reads SMNVEV (reference sequence). The CDR3 extends over 13 amino acids. V lost 0 bases to trimming and J lost 6 bases, with 9 bases between them. CDR3 residues: CASSLSTVGEQYF. CDR3 coding DNA: TGTGCCAGCAGTTTATCTACTGTTGGCGAGCAGTACTTC.

The chain is built from TRBV2 and TRBJ2-2; 13 positions agree with TRBD2. CDR3 length: 15 amino acids. Germline assignment: CDR1 SNHLY and CDR2 FYNNEI. Trimming removed 3 bases from V and 6 bases from J; junction bases left unmatched: 1. The CDR3 here is CASSETSGRSGELFF. For the CDR3, the DNA is TGTGCCAGCAGTGAGACTAGCGGGAGGTCCGGGGAGCTGTTTTTT.

CDR3 amino acids: CAILGQGILNGYTF. In DNA form, the CDR3 reads TGTGCCATCCTTGGACAGGGGATTTTGAATGGCTACACCTTC. J is TRBJ1-2 and V is TRBV2, with 9 bases lining up with TRBD1. Germline V lookup: CDR1 SNHLY, CDR2 FYNNEI. The CDR3 is 14 residues long. V shed 10 bases, J shed 6 bases, and the junction held 12 bases outside the gene matches.

The chain couples TRBV28 to TRBJ2-3, with 12 bases that match TRBD2. V shed 5 bases and J 5 bases; nucleotides not matched to a gene: 5. Germline V gives CDR1 MDHEN, CDR2 SYDVKM. This CDR3 comprises 15 residues. CDR3 residues: CASSELAGGGDTQYF. CDR3 coding DNA: TGTGCCAGCAGTGAGCTAGCGGGGGGGGGAGATACGCAGTATTTT.

V usage is TRBV5-1 and J usage is TRBJ1-1; perhaps TRBD1 as D (6 bases). The V end lost 1 base, the J end lost 1 base, and 11 bases lay between the germline ends. Germline V gene lookup returns CDR1 SGHRS and CDR2 YFSETQ. This CDR3 contains 15 residues. The CDR3 bases are TGCGCCAGCAGCTTGATTCGGGGGGCGAACACTGAAGCTTTCTTT. Encoded protein: CASSLIRGANTEAFF.

The chain is built from TRBV6-5 and TRBJ2-5, with 8 bases identical to TRBD2. V was clipped by 0 bases and J by 4 bases; unmatched bases: 4. This CDR3 comprises 15 residues. CDR1 is MNHEY, CDR2 SVGAGI, per germline. Written as DNA, the CDR3 is TGTGCCAGCAGTTACTCCGGGGGGGCAGGAGAGACCCAGTACTTC. This encodes CASSYSGGAGETQYF.

V is TRBV27 and J is TRBJ2-7; 9 nucleotides line up with TRBD1. With V trimmed by 5 bases and J by 6 bases, 14 bases remained unmatched. The CDR3 extends over 16 amino acids. Germline CDR1 and CDR2: MNHEY and SMNVEV (reference sequence). The CDR3 loop reads CASSGAGTGKVGEQYF. In DNA form, the CDR3 reads TGTGCCAGCAGTGGAGCCGGGACAGGGAAAGTCGGCGAGCAGTACTTC.

The J gene is TRBJ2-3, the V gene TRBV28; TRBD1 matches 7 bases. CDR3 length: 14 residues. J gave up 6 bases and V 3 bases, and 6 bases lay outside the gene matches. Germline CDR1 MDHEN, CDR2 SYDVKM. The CDR3 DNA follows: TGTGCCAGCAGTTTTGGGACAGTGGGGGATACGCAGTATTTT. Protein: CASSFGTVGDTQYF.

The chain has TRBV7-6 and TRBJ2-1; the D gene is possibly TRBD2 (5 bases). V lost 4 bases to trimming and J lost 0 bases, with 16 bases between them. Per the germline V gene, CDR1 is SGHVS and CDR2 is FNYEAQ. The CDR3 has 17 amino acids. The CDR3 coding sequence is TGTGCCAGCAGCTCGCGCCTCTCGGGGTACTCCTACAATGAGCAGTTCTTC. Encoded protein: CASSSRLSGYSYNEQFF.

CDR3 nucleotides: TGTGCCATCAGTGCACAGGGAATCAACTATGGCTACACCTTC. Translating gives CAISAQGINYGYTF. The chain couples TRBV10-3 to TRBJ1-2; tentative D call: TRBD1 (6 bases). The CDR3 sequence is 14 residues long. V was clipped by 4 bases and J by 2 bases, with 11 bases between them. Germline V lookup: CDR1 ENHRY, CDR2 SYGVKD.

The rearrangement joins TRBV7-9 to TRBJ1-2; 7 bases are shared with TRBD1. The CDR3 extends over 16 amino acids. Germline assignment: CDR1 SEHNR and CDR2 FQNEAQ (reference sequence). V trimming: 5 bases; J trimming: 4 bases; junction bases outside the gene matches: 13. This CDR3 reads CASSNTGTAPVYGYTF. The CDR3 DNA is TGTGCCAGCAGCAACACCGGGACAGCTCCAGTCTATGGCTACACCTTC.

This chain connects TRBV6-1 to TRBJ2-7, with 10 positions matching TRBD1. The CDR3 is 18 residues long. CDR1 and CDR2 (germline): MNHNS, SASEGT. V lost 0 bases and J lost 2; bases outside the gene matches: 10. This CDR3 reads CASSEALLGQGVPYEQYV. As DNA, the CDR3 is TGTGCCAGCAGTGAAGCGCTTCTCGGACAGGGGGTCCCCTACGAGCAGTACGTC.